This T cell receptor (beta chain) was found in a study of tumor and adjacent non-tumor tissue in lung cancer (dated by TCRdb to 2017 to 2018). At the level of the whole study: Patients with adenocarcinoma (approximately 12), squamous cell carcinoma (2) and small cell lung cancer (1) were included in the cohort. Sequencing produced about 130 million productive TCRbeta reads in total, an average of approximately 4 million reads per sample. About 30 paired specimens, one tumor and one normal lung sample per patient, were profiled by TCRbeta CDR3 sequencing. Using bulk TCRbeta repertoires from over twelve lung cancer patients, the study set lung tumor tissue side by side with matched distant non-tumor lung tissue. Among the approximately 15 patients, ages ranged from about 30 to 85 years, around ten were men and 5 were women, and disease was TNM stage I to III.

Receptor libraries were prepared by multiplex PCR. These reads were obtained on an Illumina HiSeq 2500. Following protocols modified from ARM-PCR, the researchers constructed TCRbeta libraries through three rounds of nested PCR with primers (Table S4). Before sequencing, PCR products of 200-500 bp were excised from the gel and purified with the QIAquick gel extraction kit. The original pipeline was this. Reads were cleaned using Trimmomatic, were merged into complete CDR3 sequences using FLASH, and were assigned to V(D)J germline segments using MiTCR. Clonal diversity was computed as the inverse Simpson's index with VDJtools. A read counted as productive if the sequence was in-frame and lacked a premature stop codon. TCRdb cleaned the public reads at Q25 with fastp, built clones with MiXCR and kept in-frame beta chains. Records with the same CDR3 protein are collapsed into one entry carrying the most frequent genes and DNA. V and J calls and clone size were set by TCRdb, not the authors. Recorded for this sample are 68,000 or so distinct CDR3 sequences; 55% to 75% of them occurred a single time. 20% to 25% of the sample is held by the ten biggest clonotypes.

Bulk unsorted tissue served as the source for RNA extraction, and RNA quality was assessed using a NanoDrop ND-1000 and an Agilent 2100. The donors were newly diagnosed lung cancer patients admitted for thoracic surgery in China from August to November 2014 who had not received prior chemotherapy. Patients who had received previous radiotherapy or chemotherapy, or who had another concurrent cancer, were excluded from the study. Pieces of surgical tissue measuring about 1-2.1 cm3 were kept in RNAlater solution and stored at -80 degrees C until use. The CDR3, cysteine through phenylalanine, is 14 amino acids long. The entry retains the CDR3 DNA only, 42 bases that are in frame from base 1. Details on this clonotype: Its target antigen remains unknown. The germline gene is not matched at one end of the junction; a read error may be the cause.

Points the paper makes about the study in general: Tumor tissue showed significantly greater TCR diversity (inverse Simpson) than normal lung tissue (approximately 400 vs 170, P = 0.0075, Mann-Whitney U test). The top 100 clones accounted for a significantly larger cumulative portion of the repertoire in normal lung than in tumor tissue. With only 15 patients in the cohort, the authors noted that larger samples and more detailed clinical data are needed. Neither the sequencing platform nor unique molecular identifiers are named or mentioned anywhere in the methods. Significantly higher TCR diversity was found in younger patients, and higher tumor TCR diversity was associated with shorter overall and disease-free survival. Peripheral blood was not sequenced, so blood TCRbeta repertoires were not examined in the lung cancer patients of the study.

The sequence was obtained from a man aged 45 to 65 with non-small cell lung cancer. The sequence links TRBV12-3 or TRBV12-4 to TRBJ1-1; TRBD1 is a possible D gene, resting on 6 matching bases. Input material: lung tumor tissue. This receptor carries the CDR3 CACRSWGRGTEAFF. The DNA sequence is given as TGTGCCTGCAGGAGTTGGGGGCGTGGAACTGAAGCTTTCTTT.